The 18 T cell receptor beta chains below come from one sample, sequenced in a study of Graves' ophthalmopathy and Graves' hyperthyroidism listed by TCRdb under 2018. Sequencer: Illumina HiSeq 2000. For repertoire sequencing, the TCR beta CDR3 regions were amplified from RNA transcripts. The first round was an RT-PCR using HTBI primers with the Qiagen OneStep RT-PCR kit, and this first round was followed by a second-round multiplex PCR, then size selection and purification. TCRdb itself trimmed the public reads at Q25 with fastp, ran MiXCR and retained productive beta chains. When rows share a CDR3 protein, they turn into one entry using the most common DNA and genes. This sample lists about 220,000 distinct CDR3 sequences; roughly 21% were detected once. The ten largest clones add up to under 55% of the sample. Sequencing input: peripheral blood. The origin of the receptors is a woman aged 45-59 years with Graves' ophthalmopathy. Donor details come from another sample of the same person, matched by shared clones.

The chain employs TRBV3-1 and TRBJ2-7; either TRBD1 or TRBD2 may supply D (6 bases each). Trimming removed 7 bases from V and 7 bases from J, with 14 bases in between. Germline lookup yields CDR1 LGHDT and CDR2 YNNKEL (reference sequence). The CDR3 contains 12 residues. CDR3 sequence: CASTGGAGEQYF. The CDR3, as DNA: TGTGCCAGCACTGGGGGCGCGGGGGAGCAGTACTTC.

This clonotype was seen only once. V usage is TRBV12-3 or TRBV12-4 and J usage is TRBJ2-1; 9 bases match TRBD2. Trimming removed 3 bases from V and 9 bases from J; junction bases left unmatched: 0. The CDR3 contains 12 residues. CDR3: CASSFSGSEQFF. CDR3 nucleotide sequence: TGTGCCAGCAGTTTTAGCGGGAGTGAGCAGTTCTTC.

This clonotype was detected ten times or more. The chain carries TRBV28 and TRBJ2-5; 7 bases fit TRBD2. This CDR3 has 16 amino acids. The J segment lost 4 bases and the V segment lost 6 bases, leaving 14 bases of the junction unmatched. Germline assignment: CDR1 MDHEN and CDR2 SYDVKM. The CDR3 loop reads CASSKRIGRRVETQYF. The CDR3 DNA reads as TGTGCCAGCAGCAAGAGGATCGGGAGGAGGGTAGAGACCCAGTACTTC.

This clonotype has a count of ten or more. The chain recombines TRBV2 with TRBJ2-7; TRBD2 aligns across 7 bases. Germline CDR1 SNHLY, CDR2 FYNNEI. The CDR3 consists of 13 residues. The ends lost 6 bases at V and 4 bases at J; junction bases unmatched: 6. DNA for the CDR3: TGTGCCAGCAGACCCACTAGCGCGTACGAGCAGTACTTC. Translated: CASRPTSAYEQYF.

The table lists this clonotype with many counts. The chain uses TRBV18 and TRBJ1-6; D ambiguous. This CDR3 has 15 residues. V lost 2 bases and J lost 8, with 13 bases in between. Germline CDR1 KGHSH, CDR2 LQKENI. CDR3 DNA: TGTGCCAGCTCACCAGAAGGCGGGAGGGATTCACCCCTCCACTTT. Its protein product is CASSPEGGRDSPLHF.

The chain links TRBV19 to TRBJ2-2, with D maybe TRBD1 (6 bases). This CDR3 spans 14 amino acids. The V end was cut by 5 bases, the J end by 1 base, with 8 bases between. Germline V lookup: CDR1 LNHDA, CDR2 SQIVND (reference sequence). The CDR3 nucleotides read TGTGCCAGTAGTTCACAGGGGAACACCGGGGAGCTGTTTTTT. Its protein product is CASSSQGNTGELFF.

This clonotype was seen a handful of times. V usage is TRBV19 and J usage is TRBJ2-2; 10 bases are a match to TRBD2. V lost 3 bases and J lost 2; bases outside the gene matches: 3. The length of the CDR3 is 16 residues. Looked up from germline, CDR1 is LNHDA and CDR2 is SQIVND (reference sequence). The CDR3 DNA is TGTGCCAGTAGTATGAGCGGGAGGGTAAACACCGGGGAGCTGTTTTTT. The encoded protein is CASSMSGRVNTGELFF.

This clonotype was seen many times. The chain couples TRBV27 to TRBJ1-1, with 9 bases fitting TRBD1. V shed 3 bases, J shed 11 bases, and the junction held 7 bases outside the gene matches. CDR3 size: 13 residues. Germline V gene lookup returns CDR1 MNHEY and CDR2 SMNVEV (reference sequence). CDR3 nucleotide sequence: TGTGCCAGCAGTTTCCATGGACAGGGGCTGGCTTTCTTT. The encoded protein is CASSFHGQGLAFF.

This clonotype was found many times. V usage is TRBV29-1 and J usage is TRBJ2-5; 9 bases map to TRBD1. Looked up from germline, CDR1 is SQVTM and CDR2 is ANQGSEA. Losses at the gene ends were 6 bases for V and 5 bases for J; bases not matched to a gene: 4. The CDR3 runs to 12 residues. The CDR3 spells CSVGTGFETQYF. CDR3 DNA sequence: TGCAGCGTGGGGACAGGGTTCGAGACCCAGTACTTC.

This clonotype was seen ten or more times. V is TRBV5-1 and J is TRBJ1-1; no reliable D call. V was shortened by 4 bases and J by 0 bases, with 10 bases between the two germline ends. The V gene's germline CDR1 is SGHRS and CDR2 YFSETQ. The CDR3 has 14 amino acids. The CDR3 DNA sequence: TGCGCCAGCAGCCCCGGACGCATGAACACTGAAGCTTTCTTT. Translating gives CASSPGRMNTEAFF. Full variable domain (rest looked up from reference TRBV5-1 and TRBJ1-1): KAGVTQTPRYLIKTRGQQVTLSCSPISGHRSVSWYQQTPGQGLQFLFEYFSETQRNKGNFPGRFSGRQFSNSRSEMNVSTLELGDSALYLCASSPGRMNTEAFFGQGTRLTVV.

This clonotype was detected many times. V usage is TRBV7-2 and J usage is TRBJ2-7; D is undetermined. The V gene lost 2 bases and the J gene lost 6 bases, with 14 bases spanning the gap. The CDR3 runs to 14 residues. CDR1 SGHTA and CDR2 FQGNSA come from the germline V gene. The CDR3 loop reads CASSLKLWVAEQYF. The CDR3 DNA reads TGTGCCAGCAGCTTAAAATTATGGGTCGCCGAGCAGTACTTC.

With regard to this clonotype: It may be a read error: a sequence one base away is much more abundant. The rearrangement uses TRBV6-1 and TRBJ2-7; possible D gene TRBD1, 6 bases. The CDR3 consists of 14 residues. Looked up from germline, CDR1 is MNHNS and CDR2 is SASEGT. The CDR3 protein is CASSRQLTGTEQCF. CDR3 nucleotides: TGTGCCAGCAGCCGCCAGTTGACAGGCACCGAGCAGTGCTTC.

This clonotype appeared many times. The chain carries TRBV2 and TRBJ2-4; D is ambiguous. V lost 4 bases and J 8 bases, leaving 12 bases between the germline ends. The germline gives CDR1 SNHLY, CDR2 FYNNEI. This CDR3 comprises 13 residues. CDR3 residues: CASSVFSTDIQYF. The CDR3 bases are TGTGCCAGCAGTGTGTTCTCTACAGACATTCAGTACTTC.

The sample holds many counts of this clonotype. V and J are TRBV5-4 and TRBJ2-2; D is ambiguous. Germline lookup yields CDR1 SGHNT and CDR2 YYREEE (reference sequence). This CDR3 is built from 15 residues. Between the trimmed V and J ends, which lost 4 bases and 0 bases, there was a span of 10 bases. For the CDR3, the DNA is TGTGCCAGCAGCGCAGGAGACGCGAACACCGGGGAGCTGTTTTTT. As protein: CASSAGDANTGELFF. The full variable domain, completed using reference TRBV5-4 and TRBJ2-2, is ETGVTQSPTHLIKTRGQQVTLRCSSQSGHNTVSWYQQALGQGPQFIFQYYREEENGRGNFPPRFSGLQFPNYSSELNVNALELDDSALYLCASSAGDANTGELFFGEGSRLTVL.

The genes are TRBV18 and TRBJ2-2, with D hard to call. The CDR3 loop spans 13 amino acids. Trimming pared 0 bases from V and 7 bases from J, leaving 6 bases between. CDR1 and CDR2 (germline): KGHSH, LQKENI. CDR3 DNA sequence: TGTGCCAGCTCACCACCGACGGGCGGGGAGCTGTTTTTT. Translation gives CASSPPTGGELFF.

The chain joins TRBV3-1 to TRBJ2-7; no clear D gene. Deletions cut 1 base from V and 4 bases from J, with 5 bases between. Germline CDR1 LGHDT, CDR2 YNNKEL (reference sequence). The CDR3 extends over 12 amino acids. The CDR3 is CASSQGGYEQYF. The CDR3 region has the DNA TGTGCCAGCAGCCAAGGGGGTTACGAGCAGTACTTC.

This clonotype has a count of ten or more. The V gene is TRBV5-1, the J gene TRBJ1-5; TRBD1 might be the D (5 bases). Trimming cost V 4 bases and J 3 bases, with 11 bases left between them. Germline V CDR1 and CDR2: SGHRS, YFSETQ. The CDR3 is made up of 14 amino acids. The CDR3 region is CASSPGGDNQPQHF. CDR3 in DNA: TGCGCCAGCAGCCCGGGAGGGGACAATCAGCCCCAGCATTTT.

This clonotype was counted once. The chain joins TRBV7-2 to TRBJ2-7, with D hard to call. The CDR3 extends over 13 amino acids. Trimming took off 1 base at V and 3 bases at J, with 7 bases between the two ends. CDR1 and CDR2 (germline): SGHTA, FQGNSA. The CDR3 sequence: CASSLVGRYEQYF. The DNA of the CDR3 is TGTGCCAGCAGCTTAGTCGGCCGCTACGAGCAGTACTTC. Using reference TRBV7-2 and TRBJ2-7 for the parts outside the CDR3, the full variable domain is GAGVSQSPSNKVTEKGKDVELRCDPISGHTALYWYRQSLGQGLEFLIYFQGNSAPDKSGLPSDRFSAERTGGSVSTLTIQRTQQEDSAVYLCASSLVGRYEQYFGPGTRLTVT.